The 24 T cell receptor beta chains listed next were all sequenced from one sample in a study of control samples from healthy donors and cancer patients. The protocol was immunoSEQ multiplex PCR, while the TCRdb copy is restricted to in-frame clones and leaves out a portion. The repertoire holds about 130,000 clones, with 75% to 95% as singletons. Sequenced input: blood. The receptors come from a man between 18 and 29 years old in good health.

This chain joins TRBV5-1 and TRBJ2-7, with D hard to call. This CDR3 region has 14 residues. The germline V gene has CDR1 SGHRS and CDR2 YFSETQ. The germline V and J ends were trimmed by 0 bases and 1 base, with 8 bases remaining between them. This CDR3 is CASSLAPGSYEQYF. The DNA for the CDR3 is TGCGCCAGCAGCTTGGCCCCGGGTTCCTACGAGCAGTACTTC.

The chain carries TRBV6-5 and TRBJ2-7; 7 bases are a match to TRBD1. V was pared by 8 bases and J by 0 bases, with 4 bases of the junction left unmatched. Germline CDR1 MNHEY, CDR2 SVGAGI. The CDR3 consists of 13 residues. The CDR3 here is CASWTGDSYEQYF. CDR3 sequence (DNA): TGTGCCAGCTGGACAGGAGACTCCTACGAGCAGTACTTC.

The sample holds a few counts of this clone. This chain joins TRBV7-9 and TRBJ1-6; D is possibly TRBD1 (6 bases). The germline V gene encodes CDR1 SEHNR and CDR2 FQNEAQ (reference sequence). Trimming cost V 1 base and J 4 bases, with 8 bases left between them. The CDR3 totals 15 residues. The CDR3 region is CASSLDQGYNSPLHF. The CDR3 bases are TGTGCCAGCAGCTTAGATCAGGGGTATAATTCACCCCTCCACTTT.

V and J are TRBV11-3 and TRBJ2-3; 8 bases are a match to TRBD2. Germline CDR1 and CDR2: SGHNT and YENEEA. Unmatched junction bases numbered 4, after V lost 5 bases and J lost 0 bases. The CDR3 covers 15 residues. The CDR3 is CASSPVAGSTDTQYF. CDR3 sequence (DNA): TGTGCCAGCAGCCCCGTAGCGGGGAGCACAGATACGCAGTATTTT.

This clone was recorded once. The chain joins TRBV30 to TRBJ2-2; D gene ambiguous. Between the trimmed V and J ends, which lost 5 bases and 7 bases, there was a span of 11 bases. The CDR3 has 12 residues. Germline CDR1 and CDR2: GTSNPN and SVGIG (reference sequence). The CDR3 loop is CAWLNDLGELFF. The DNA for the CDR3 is TGTGCCTGGTTGAATGACCTCGGGGAGCTGTTTTTT.

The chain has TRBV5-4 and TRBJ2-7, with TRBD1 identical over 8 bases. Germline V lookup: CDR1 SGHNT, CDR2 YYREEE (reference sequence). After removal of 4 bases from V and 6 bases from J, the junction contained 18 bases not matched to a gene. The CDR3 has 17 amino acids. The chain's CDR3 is CASSPEPDREEFSEQYF. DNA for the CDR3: TGTGCCAGCAGCCCAGAGCCGGACAGGGAAGAGTTTAGCGAGCAGTACTTC.

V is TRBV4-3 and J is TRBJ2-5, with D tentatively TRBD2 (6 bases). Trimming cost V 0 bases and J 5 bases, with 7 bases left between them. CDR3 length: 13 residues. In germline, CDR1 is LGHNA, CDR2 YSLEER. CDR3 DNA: TGCGCCAGCAGCCAAGATGGGGGGGAGACCCAGTACTTC. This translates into CASSQDGGETQYF.

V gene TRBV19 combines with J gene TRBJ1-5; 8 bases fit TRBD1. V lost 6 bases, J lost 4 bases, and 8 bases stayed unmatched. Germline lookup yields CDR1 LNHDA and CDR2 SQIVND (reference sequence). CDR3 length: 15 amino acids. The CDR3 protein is CASRNPDRANQPQHF. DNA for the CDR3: TGTGCCAGTAGGAATCCGGACAGGGCTAATCAGCCCCAGCATTTT.

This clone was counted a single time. The CDR3 DNA reads as TGTGCCAGCAGCCAGGTGGGCGCCGGAGGACCTAATGAAAAACTGTTTTTT. It specifies CASSQVGAGGPNEKLFF. This chain joins TRBV3-1 (or the pseudogene TRBV3-2) and TRBJ1-4; D unresolved. The V gene lost 3 bases and the J gene lost 3 bases, with 17 bases spanning the gap. Germline CDR1 LGHDT, CDR2 YNNKEL (reference sequence). The CDR3 is 17 amino acids.

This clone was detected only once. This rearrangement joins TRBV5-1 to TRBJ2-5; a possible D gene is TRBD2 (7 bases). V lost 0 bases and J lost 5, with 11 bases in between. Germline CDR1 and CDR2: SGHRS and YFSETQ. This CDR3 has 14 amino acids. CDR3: CASSLGRGGETQYF. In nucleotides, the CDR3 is TGCGCCAGCAGCTTGGGCAGGGGAGGGGAGACCCAGTACTTC.

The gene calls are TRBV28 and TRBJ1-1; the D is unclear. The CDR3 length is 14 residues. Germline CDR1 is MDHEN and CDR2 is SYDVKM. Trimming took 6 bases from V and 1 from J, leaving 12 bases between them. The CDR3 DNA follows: TGTGCCAGCAGAGCCCATTCAGGGAACACTGAAGCTTTCTTT. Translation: CASRAHSGNTEAFF.

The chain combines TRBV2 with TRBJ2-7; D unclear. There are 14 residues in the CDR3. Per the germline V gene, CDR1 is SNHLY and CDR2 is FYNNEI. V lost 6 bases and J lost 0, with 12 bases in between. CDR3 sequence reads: CASRNYRNSYEQYV. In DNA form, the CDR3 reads TGTGCCAGCAGGAACTATCGGAACTCCTACGAGCAGTACGTC.

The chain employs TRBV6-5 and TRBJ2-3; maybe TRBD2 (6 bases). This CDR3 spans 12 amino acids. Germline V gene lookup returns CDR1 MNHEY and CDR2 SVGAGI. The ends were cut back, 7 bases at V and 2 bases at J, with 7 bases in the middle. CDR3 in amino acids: CASTGDTDTQYF. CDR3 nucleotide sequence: TGTGCCAGCACGGGGGACACAGATACGCAGTATTTT.

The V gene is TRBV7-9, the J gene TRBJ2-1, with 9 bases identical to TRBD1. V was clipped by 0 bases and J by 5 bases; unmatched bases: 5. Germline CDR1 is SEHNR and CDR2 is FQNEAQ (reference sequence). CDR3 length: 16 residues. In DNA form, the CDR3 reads TGTGCCAGCAGCTTAGCTTTGAACAGGGGGCACAATGAGCAGTTCTTC. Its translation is CASSLALNRGHNEQFF.

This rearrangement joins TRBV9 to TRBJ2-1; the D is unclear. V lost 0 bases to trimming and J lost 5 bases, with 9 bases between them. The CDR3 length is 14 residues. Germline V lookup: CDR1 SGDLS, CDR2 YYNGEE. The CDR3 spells CASSVESRDNEQFF. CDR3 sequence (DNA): TGTGCCAGCAGCGTAGAGTCTCGCGACAATGAGCAGTTCTTC.

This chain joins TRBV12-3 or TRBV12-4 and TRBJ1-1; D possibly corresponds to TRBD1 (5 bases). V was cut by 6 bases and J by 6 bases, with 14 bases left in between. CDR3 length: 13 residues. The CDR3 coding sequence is TGTGCCAGCAGCGGATCACTAGGGGCTGAAGCTTTCTTT. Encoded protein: CASSGSLGAEAFF.

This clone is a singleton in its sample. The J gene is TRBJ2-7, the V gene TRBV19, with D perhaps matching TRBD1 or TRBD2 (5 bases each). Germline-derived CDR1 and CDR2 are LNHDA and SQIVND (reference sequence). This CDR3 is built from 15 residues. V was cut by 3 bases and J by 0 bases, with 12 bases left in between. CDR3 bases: TGTGCCAGTAGTATGGACCGGGGCCGCTCCTACGAGCAGTACTTC. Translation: CASSMDRGRSYEQYF.

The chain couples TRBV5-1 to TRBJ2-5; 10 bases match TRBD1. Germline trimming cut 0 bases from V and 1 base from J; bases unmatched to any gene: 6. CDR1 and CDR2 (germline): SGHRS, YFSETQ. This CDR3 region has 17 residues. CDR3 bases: TGCGCCAGCAGCTTGGGACAGGGGGCGCCTCTCCAAGAGACCCAGTACTTC. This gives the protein CASSLGQGAPLQETQYF.

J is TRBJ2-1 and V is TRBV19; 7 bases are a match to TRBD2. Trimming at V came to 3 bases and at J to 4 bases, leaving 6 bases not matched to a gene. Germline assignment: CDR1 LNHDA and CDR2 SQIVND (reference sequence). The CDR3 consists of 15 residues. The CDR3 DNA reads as TGTGCCAGTAGTATTGGGACTAATCCATACAATGAGCAGTTCTTC. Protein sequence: CASSIGTNPYNEQFF.

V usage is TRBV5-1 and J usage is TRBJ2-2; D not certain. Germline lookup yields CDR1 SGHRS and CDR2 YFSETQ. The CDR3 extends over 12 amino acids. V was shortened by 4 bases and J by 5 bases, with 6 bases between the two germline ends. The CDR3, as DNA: TGCGCCAGCAGCGATCTGACCGGGGAGCTGTTTTTT. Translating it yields CASSDLTGELFF.

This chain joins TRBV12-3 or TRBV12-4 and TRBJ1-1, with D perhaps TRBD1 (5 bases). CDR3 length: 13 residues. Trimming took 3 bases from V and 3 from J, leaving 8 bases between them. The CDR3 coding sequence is TGTGCCAGCAGTTTGGGGCCTTACACTGAAGCTTTCTTT. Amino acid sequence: CASSLGPYTEAFF.

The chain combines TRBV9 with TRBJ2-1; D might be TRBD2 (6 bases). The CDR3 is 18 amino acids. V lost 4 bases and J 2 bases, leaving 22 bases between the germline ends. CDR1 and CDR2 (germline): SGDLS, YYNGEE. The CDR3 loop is CASSPRPLAALTYNEQFF. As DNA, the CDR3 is TGTGCCAGCAGCCCGCGCCCCTTAGCGGCCCTCACCTACAATGAGCAGTTCTTC.

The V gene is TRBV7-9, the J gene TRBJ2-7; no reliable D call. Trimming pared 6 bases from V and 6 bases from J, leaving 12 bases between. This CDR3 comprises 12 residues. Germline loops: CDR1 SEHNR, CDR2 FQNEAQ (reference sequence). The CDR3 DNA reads TGTGCCAGCAGTCCCGCTGGGGTCGAGCAGTACTTC. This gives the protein CASSPAGVEQYF.

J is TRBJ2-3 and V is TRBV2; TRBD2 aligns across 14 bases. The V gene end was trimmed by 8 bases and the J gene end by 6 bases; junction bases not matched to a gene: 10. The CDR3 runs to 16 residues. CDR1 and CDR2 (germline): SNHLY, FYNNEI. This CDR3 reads CASLGLAGAGADTQYF. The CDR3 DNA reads TGTGCCAGCCTGGGACTAGCGGGGGCCGGGGCGGATACGCAGTATTTT.